A single TCR beta chain is shown here with its context. Its target is unknown. Germline trimming cut 7 bases from V and 4 bases from J; bases unmatched to any gene: 6. From germline, CDR1 is MGHDK and CDR2 SYGVNS. The CDR3 runs 14 residues. This sample is drawn from a study of T cells after yellow fever vaccination. Turning to the study itself: Any fraction with a low cell number was prepared using SMART-Seq v4 Ultra Low Input. Study-level findings and limits: Post-booster samples contained most primary-vaccination clones (around 95% CD4, around 89% CD8). Weaker overall was a secondary response that nonetheless peaked faster, on day 5 versus 15.

5'RACE template switching added a universal primer site and UMIs to TCR cDNA. TCRdb independently ran MiXCR on the 5' RACE reads; one entry per CDR3 protein. The profile shows 300,000 or so distinct CDR3 sequences, 10% to 15% of them singletons. The clonotype originates from a man aged 30 to 45 who received the YFV17D yellow fever vaccine. This rearrangement joins TRBV25-1 to TRBJ1-1; 10 nucleotides agree with TRBD1. This specimen consisted of CD4+ T cells sorted from PBMCs, obtained 45 days after the yellow fever booster vaccination. CDR3 sequence: CASMGQGRSTEAFF. CDR3 coding DNA: TGTGCCAGCATGGGACAGGGGCGGTCCACTGAAGCTTTCTTT.